This entry is about one T cell receptor beta chain. Its antigen is as yet unknown. These data originate in a study of cytomegalovirus exposure and HLA in healthy donors. Study-level findings and limits: The study designated about 180 TCR beta chains cytomegalovirus-associated. The classifier was said to identify cytomegalovirus status with high specificity and sensitivity. There were some V segments, including TRBV6-2 and TRBV6-3, excluded as indistinguishable. In a later analysis, V- and J-gene trimming of beta chains associated with a DCLRE1C missense variant, replicated independently.

Both 60 Vbeta primers and 13 Jbeta primers went into the PCR. The protocol was immunoSEQ multiplex PCR, while the TCRdb copy is restricted to in-frame clones and leaves out a portion. The sample consists of roughly 130,000 clones, around 80% of them appearing once. Germline lookup yields CDR1 MGHRA and CDR2 YSYEKL. The CDR3 is 15 amino acids. V was cut by 1 base and J by 4 bases, with 13 bases left in between. The clonotype comes from a woman between 45 and 60 years old in good health and CMV-seropositive. Input material: PBMCs. The chain uses TRBV4-1 and TRBJ1-2, with D uncertain. CDR3 protein: CASSQGATVGYGYTF. In DNA, the CDR3 is TGCGCCAGCAGCCAAGGGGCGACGGTGGGCTATGGCTACACCTTC.